The 15 T cell receptor beta chains below were found in one sample sequenced in a study of blood T cell repertoires in COVID-19. Here immunoSEQ multiplex PCR was the method, and the copy in TCRdb shows in-frame clones only, minus some. The table shows about 240,000 clones, with approximately 83% occurring only once. The material sequenced was PBMCs or T cells enriched from blood (not recorded which). All receptors come from a woman in her thirties or forties with acute COVID-19.

The V and J genes are TRBV5-1 and TRBJ1-4, with 9 nucleotides matching TRBD1. J was trimmed by 8 bases and V by 2 bases; bases with no gene match: 7. CDR1 SGHRS and CDR2 YFSETQ come from the germline V gene. The CDR3 runs 15 residues. This CDR3 reads CASSFQSGTGEKLFF. The CDR3, as DNA: TGCGCCAGCAGCTTTCAATCCGGGACAGGGGAAAAACTGTTTTTT. The whole variable domain, filled in from reference TRBV5-1 and TRBJ1-4, reads KAGVTQTPRYLIKTRGQQVTLSCSPISGHRSVSWYQQTPGQGLQFLFEYFSETQRNKGNFPGRFSGRQFSNSRSEMNVSTLELGDSALYLCASSFQSGTGEKLFFGSGTQLSVL.

The chain couples TRBV19 to TRBJ2-1; possibly TRBD2 for D (6 bases). The germline V and J ends were trimmed by 3 bases and 6 bases, with 15 bases remaining between them. The CDR3 runs 15 residues. Germline loops: CDR1 LNHDA, CDR2 SQIVND (reference sequence). In DNA form, the CDR3 reads TGTGCCAGTAGTATGTCCTTCGCGGGGTTCAATGAGCAGTTCTTC. Amino acid sequence: CASSMSFAGFNEQFF.

V and J are TRBV9 and TRBJ2-7, with TRBD1 identical over 10 bases. Per germline, CDR1 SGDLS and CDR2 YYNGEE. CDR3 length equals 14 residues. The V and J ends lost 4 bases and 4 bases, in that order; junction bases with no gene match: 5. For the CDR3, the DNA is TGTGCCAGCAGCCACGGGACAGGGGCTTACGAGCAGTACTTC. As protein: CASSHGTGAYEQYF.

This rearrangement joins TRBV5-1 to TRBJ1-1; possible D gene TRBD1, 6 bases. Trimming removed 0 bases at V and 5 bases at J, with 11 bases between. The germline gives CDR1 SGHRS, CDR2 YFSETQ. The CDR3 sequence is 14 residues long. In DNA, the CDR3 is TGCGCCAGCAGCTTGGGAGGGGGAGAAACTGAAGCTTTCTTT. Translated, it gives CASSLGGGETEAFF.

The CDR3 bases are TGTGCCAGTAGTAAGGACAGCTTGAACACTGAAGCTTTCTTT. This codes for CASSKDSLNTEAFF. The chain links TRBV19 to TRBJ1-1; D perhaps matches TRBD1 (6 bases). Germline V gene data show CDR1 as LNHDA and CDR2 as SQIVND (reference sequence). The CDR3 covers 14 residues. V dropped 4 bases and J dropped 0 bases, with 9 bases sitting between them.

This chain links TRBV2 with TRBJ2-1; D is uncertain. The length of the CDR3 is 15 residues. Deletions cut 8 bases from V and 0 bases from J, with 14 bases between. Germline V CDR1 and CDR2: SNHLY, FYNNEI. CDR3 coding DNA: TGTGCCAGCCGGGTGTTGGGTAGCTCCTACAATGAGCAGTTCTTC. Amino acid sequence: CASRVLGSSYNEQFF.

The chain joins TRBV2 to TRBJ2-3; TRBD2 is a possible D gene (6 bases). CDR1 and CDR2 (germline): SNHLY, FYNNEI. V lost 6 bases, J lost 2 bases, and 15 bases lay in between. CDR3 length equals 15 residues. CDR3 residues: CASRGDGGDTDTQYF. CDR3 coding DNA: TGTGCCAGCAGGGGGGACGGCGGGGACACAGATACGCAGTATTTT.

V and J are TRBV24-1 and TRBJ1-2, with D possibly TRBD1 on 6 matching bases. Trimming pared 3 bases from V and 4 bases from J, leaving 14 bases between. This CDR3 region has 15 residues. The germline V gene encodes CDR1 KGHDR and CDR2 SFDVKD. The CDR3 DNA sequence: TGTGCCACCAGTGATCGGACAGACGGAACCTATGGCTACACCTTC. Amino acids: CATSDRTDGTYGYTF.

The genes are TRBV7-8 and TRBJ2-2, with 9 positions matching TRBD2. Germline values: CDR1 SGHVS, CDR2 FQNEAQ. The length of the CDR3 is 18 residues. With 3 bases clipped from V and 5 bases from J, the junction kept 13 bases outside the gene matches. The CDR3 is CASSFLKGIAGETGELFF. CDR3 nucleotides: TGTGCCAGCAGCTTCTTGAAGGGCATAGCGGGAGAGACCGGGGAGCTGTTTTTT.

The CDR3 nucleotides read TGTGCCAGCAGCCAGATACGGGACAACAATGAGCAGTTCTTC. This translates into CASSQIRDNNEQFF. The chain uses TRBV3-1 (or the pseudogene TRBV3-2) and TRBJ2-1; D might be TRBD1 (6 bases). Per the germline V gene, CDR1 is LGHDT and CDR2 is YNNKEL (reference sequence). The length of the CDR3 is 14 residues. Trimming stripped 3 bases from V and 5 bases from J, with 11 bases between.

This clone was counted a single time. The CDR3 region has the DNA TGTGCCAGCAGCCGGACTAGCGGGAATAGTGAGCAGTTCTTC. Encoded protein: CASSRTSGNSEQFF. This chain joins TRBV11-3 and TRBJ2-1, with TRBD2 matching over 12 bases. The V and J ends lost 5 bases and 9 bases, in that order; junction bases with no gene match: 5. The CDR3 runs 14 residues. Germline CDR1 reads SGHNT; CDR2 reads YENEEA.

The V call is TRBV9, the J call TRBJ2-4; 10 bases are a match to TRBD2. Germline values: CDR1 SGDLS, CDR2 YYNGEE. The CDR3 covers 17 residues. V trimming: 0 bases; J trimming: 2 bases; junction bases outside the gene matches: 5. Here the CDR3 reads CASSVAPAGGPKNIQYF. CDR3 nucleotide sequence: TGTGCCAGCAGCGTAGCTCCAGCGGGAGGGCCCAAAAACATTCAGTACTTC.

The chain links TRBV27 to TRBJ2-3, with 11 bases fitting TRBD2. The length of the CDR3 is 16 residues. Germline-derived CDR1 and CDR2 are MNHEY and SMNVEV (reference sequence). The trim removed 5 bases at V and 5 bases at J, leaving 9 bases unmatched. CDR3 sequence: CASSLLLAGVLDTQYF. The CDR3 DNA reads as TGTGCCAGCAGTCTACTACTAGCGGGAGTTTTAGATACGCAGTATTTT.

The genes are TRBV10-2 and TRBJ2-7; D might be TRBD2 (6 bases). The CDR3 spans 14 residues. CDR1 is WSHSY and CDR2 is SAAADI in the germline V gene. With 3 bases removed from V and 4 bases from J, the gap between germline ends came to 13 bases. CDR3 DNA: TGCGCCAGCAGTGAATCCGGGGGTCGGTACGAGCAGTACTTC. This gives the protein CASSESGGRYEQYF.

This chain links TRBV23-1 with TRBJ1-5, with D possibly being TRBD1 (5 bases). TRBV23-1 is known as an ORF, though its function is uncertain. The V end lost 0 bases, the J end lost 1 base, and 19 bases lay between the germline ends. There are 19 residues in the CDR3. The CDR3 loop reads CASSQSGRGEVVSNQPQHF. The CDR3 bases are TGCGCCAGCAGTCAATCGGGGAGGGGTGAGGTTGTAAGCAATCAGCCCCAGCATTTT.